The rows below give T cell receptor beta chains drawn from one sample of a study of blood T cells in healthy people across ages. TCRdb re-called the 5' RACE reads through MiXCR, storing one row per CDR3 protein. The sample lists about 690,000 distinct CDR3 sequences; roughly 43% were seen once. Sequenced: blood. Every receptor here comes from a man older than 75 in good health. Each CDR3 is given with its conserved first and last residue. The order of the fields is D gene, J gene, clone size, V gene, CDR3 DNA, CDR3 protein. A D gene is named only where the DNA matches it firmly. Size tells how often a clone was seen (once, few, many) or the class of an expanded clone, and some rows leave it out.

TRBD1	TRBJ1-1	few	TRBV29-1	TGCAGCGTTGTCCGGACAGGGTTTGAAGCTTTCTTT	CSVVRTGFEAFF
.	TRBJ2-3	.	TRBV6-2/TRBV6-3	TGTGCCTGCAGTTACTCAGGGAGCACAGATACGCAGTATTTT	CACSYSGSTDTQYF
.	TRBJ2-7	many	TRBV29-1	TGCAGCGTACAGCTAAACCCGCGCGAGCAGTACTTC	CSVQLNPREQYF
TRBD2	TRBJ2-1	few	TRBV6-2/TRBV6-3	TGTGCCAGCAGACCCGGGACTAGCGATGAGCAGTTCTTC	CASRPGTSDEQFF
TRBD2	TRBJ2-3	.	TRBV20-1	TGCAGTGCTAGATCGTTTAGCGGGAGTAAAACAGATACGCAGTATTTT	CSARSFSGSKTDTQYF
TRBD1	TRBJ2-7	few	TRBV6-2/TRBV6-3	TGTGCCAGCAGTTACCCGAGGACAGGCCTCTCCTACGAGCAGTACTTC	CASSYPRTGLSYEQYF
.	TRBJ2-3	.	TRBV6-5	TGTGCCAGCAGTTACTCCAACACCGGGGACACAGATACGCAGTATTTT	CASSYSNTGDTDTQYF
.	TRBJ2-7	.	TRBV18	TGTGCCAGCTCACCATTCGCGACAGATGGCTACGAGCAGTACTTC	CASSPFATDGYEQYF
.	TRBJ2-5	many	TRBV7-2	TGTGCCAGCAGCTATACCGGGACAACCCAAGAGACCCAGTACTTC	CASSYTGTTQETQYF
.	TRBJ2-1	few	TRBV3-1	TGTGCCAGCAGCCAATTCCGCAATGAGCAGTTCTTC	CASSQFRNEQFF
TRBD2	TRBJ2-3	once	TRBV7-2	TGTGCCAGCAGCTTAGGGGGGACTAGCGGGCTGGCAGATACGCAGTATTTT	CASSLGGTSGLADTQYF
.	TRBJ2-2	few	TRBV14	TGTGCCAGCAGCCAAGAGCGGCCGCCTATGACCGGGGAGCTGTTTTTT	CASSQERPPMTGELFF
.	TRBJ2-6	.	TRBV9	TGTGCCAGCAGCGTAGGCAGCTCTGGGGCCAACGTCCTGACTTTC	CASSVGSSGANVLTF
.	TRBJ2-1	.	TRBV9	TGTGCCAGCAGCGTAAGTCCCCACCCTGCGGCATACAATGAGCAGTTCTTC	CASSVSPHPAAYNEQFF
TRBD2	TRBJ2-2	.	TRBV9	TGTGCCAGCAGCAGTACCGGGACTAGCGGGAGGAGATCCACCGGGGAGCTGTTTTTT	CASSSTGTSGRRSTGELFF
TRBD2	TRBJ2-7	.	TRBV12-3/TRBV12-4	TGTGCCAGCCGTAGCGGGCCAACCTACGAGCAGTACTTC	CASRSGPTYEQYF
TRBD1	TRBJ2-7	.	TRBV11-3	TGTGCCAGCACGGCGGGGACAGGCTACGAGCAGTACTTC	CASTAGTGYEQYF
TRBD1	TRBJ2-3	.	TRBV15	TGTGCCACCAGCAGAGATACAGGGGGAGCGCAGTATTTT	CATSRDTGGAQYF
TRBD2	TRBJ2-7	.	TRBV2	TGTGCCAGCAGTGAAGGGGGTAGCGGGAACCACGAGCAGTACTTC	CASSEGGSGNHEQYF
.	TRBJ1-2	.	TRBV12-3/TRBV12-4	TGTGCCAGCAGTACACAAACCATTAACTATGGCTACACCTTC	CASSTQTINYGYTF
.	TRBJ2-6	few	TRBV7-2	TGTGCCAGCAGCTTAGCGGTTCGGGGAAATCGAGCCAACGTCCTGACTTTC	CASSLAVRGNRANVLTF
TRBD2	TRBJ2-7	once	TRBV7-8	TGTGCCAGCAGCTTAGTACTAGCGGGGAATGAGCAGTACTTC	CASSLVLAGNEQYF
.	TRBJ1-2	.	TRBV6-5	TGTGCCAGCAGTTACTCGAATAGTTATGGCTACACCTTC	CASSYSNSYGYTF
TRBD1	TRBJ2-7	once	TRBV29-1	TGCAGCGCATGGACAGGGCAAGGCGAGCAGTACTTC	CSAWTGQGEQYF
.	TRBJ1-2	few	TRBV18	TGTGCCAGCGCACCCGAAAACTATGGCTACACCTTC	CASAPENYGYTF
TRBD2	TRBJ2-7	many	TRBV7-2	TGTGCCAGCAGACCTGTAGCGGGAGGGCACTACGAGCAGTACTTC	CASRPVAGGHYEQYF
TRBD1	TRBJ2-3	many	TRBV5-1	TGCGCCAGCCGACAGGGGGCGTCCGTAGATACGCAGTATTTT	CASRQGASVDTQYF
.	TRBJ2-6	.	TRBV7-9	TGTGCCAGCAGCTTTGATCCGGGGTCTGGGGCCAACGTCCTGACTTTC	CASSFDPGSGANVLTF
.	TRBJ1-6	.	TRBV5-4	TGTGCCAGCAGCTTGGACAGGGCGGATTCACCCCTCCACTTT	CASSLDRADSPLHF